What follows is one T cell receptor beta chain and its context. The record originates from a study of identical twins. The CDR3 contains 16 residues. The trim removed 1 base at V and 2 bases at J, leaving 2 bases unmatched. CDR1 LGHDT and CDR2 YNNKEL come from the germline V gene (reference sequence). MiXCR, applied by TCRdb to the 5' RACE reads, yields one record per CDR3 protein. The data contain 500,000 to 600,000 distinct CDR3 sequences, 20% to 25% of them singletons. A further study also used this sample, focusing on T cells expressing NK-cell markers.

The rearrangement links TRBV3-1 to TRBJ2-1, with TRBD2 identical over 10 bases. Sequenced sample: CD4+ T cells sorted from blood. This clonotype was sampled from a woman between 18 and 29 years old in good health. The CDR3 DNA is TGTGCCAGCAGCCAAGCTAGCGGGGGTCCCTACAATGAGCAGTTCTTC. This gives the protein CASSQASGGPYNEQFF.